This is a list of T cell receptor beta chains from one sample in a study of beta chain features in type 1 diabetes. Profiling relied on immunoSEQ multiplex PCR, and the TCRdb table lists in-frame clones only, not all of them. The table has 200,000 to 250,000 clones, 9.6% seen once. Sequencing input: naive CD4+ T cells from blood. These receptors came from a woman aged 18-29 years in good health. CDR3s include the opening cysteine and the closing phenylalanine or tryptophan. The D gene is left open where the match is weak. Size is omitted from some rows. Given values are once, few, many or a class for expanded clones.

CASTRWGQGTDTQYF	TGTGCCAGCACCCGATGGGGACAGGGCACAGATACGCAGTATTTT	.	TRBV7-3	TRBJ2-3	TRBD1
CASSLDRITGAEQYF	TGTGCCAGCAGCTTAGATCGGATAACAGGGGCCGAGCAGTACTTC	.	TRBV11-2	TRBJ2-7	TRBD1
CASSPDRGSTEAFF	TGTGCCAGCAGCCCAGACAGGGGGAGCACTGAAGCTTTCTTT	few	TRBV7-3	TRBJ1-1	TRBD1
CASSDQTGEETQYF	TGTGCCAGCAGTGATCAGACAGGGGAAGAGACCCAGTACTTC	.	TRBV6-4	TRBJ2-5	TRBD1
CASSPRLRAGYNEQFF	TGTGCCAGCAGTCCTCGACTACGAGCGGGGTACAATGAGCAGTTCTTC	.	TRBV28	TRBJ2-1	TRBD2
CASSSRWETGGLNNEQFF	TGTGCCAGCAGCTCCCGTTGGGAGACGGGAGGCCTAAACAATGAGCAGTTCTTC	.	TRBV7-9	TRBJ2-1	TRBD2
CASSLRGGNPDTQYF	TGTGCCAGCAGTTTACGGGGGGGGAACCCAGATACGCAGTATTTT	few	TRBV27	TRBJ2-3	TRBD2
CASSLGGGRESEQYF	TGTGCCAGCAGCTTAGGAGGCGGGCGGGAGAGTGAGCAGTACTTC	.	TRBV5-4	TRBJ2-7	TRBD2
CASSLGSRGTYGYTF	TGTGCCAGTAGTCTTGGCTCGCGGGGCACCTATGGCTACACCTTC	few	TRBV19	TRBJ1-2	.
CASSKFDRVGQPQHF	TGCGCCAGCAGCAAATTCGACAGGGTTGGTCAGCCCCAGCATTTT	.	TRBV5-1	TRBJ1-5	TRBD1
CASSRQGPPGELFF	TGTGCCAGCAGTAGACAGGGTCCCCCCGGGGAGCTGTTTTTT	.	TRBV2	TRBJ2-2	TRBD1
CASSQSGAGANVLTF	TGCGCCAGCAGCCAATCAGGGGCTGGGGCCAACGTCCTGACTTTC	few	TRBV4-1	TRBJ2-6	.
CASSVTLGQGTDTQYF	TGTGCCAGCAGCGTAACCTTGGGACAGGGCACAGATACGCAGTATTTT	few	TRBV9	TRBJ2-3	TRBD1
CASSGNRDSVSPSYEQYF	TGTGCCAGCAGCGGGAACCGGGACAGCGTTAGTCCCTCCTACGAGCAGTACTTC	.	TRBV7-9	TRBJ2-7	TRBD1
CASSLAEAANSPLHF	TGCGCCAGCAGCTTGGCCGAGGCAGCAAATTCACCCCTCCACTTT	.	TRBV5-1	TRBJ1-6	.
CASPIRGHTGELFF	TGTGCCAGCCCGATCAGGGGGCACACCGGGGAGCTGTTTTTT	few	TRBV21-1	TRBJ2-2	.
CASSLDVDFGQYF	TGTGCCAGCAGCTTAGATGTCGATTTCGGGCAGTACTTC	few	TRBV7-2	TRBJ2-7	.
CASSLVRASRNEQFF	TGTGCCAGCAGCTTAGTCAGGGCTAGTCGCAATGAGCAGTTCTTC	.	TRBV5-4	TRBJ2-1	.
CASSLGQADTQYF	TGCGCCAGCAGCTTGGGACAGGCAGATACGCAGTATTTT	few	TRBV5-1	TRBJ2-3	.
CASSLAPLETQYF	TGTGCCAGCAGCTTGGCCCCTCTGGAGACCCAGTACTTC	few	TRBV5-5	TRBJ2-5	.
CASSSKPGQNEAFF	TGTGCCAGCAGCTCAAAACCGGGACAGAATGAAGCTTTCTTT	few	TRBV7-6	TRBJ1-1	TRBD1
CAWSTNRGLRGYTF	TGTGCCTGGAGTACCAACAGGGGGCTACGTGGCTACACCTTC	few	TRBV30	TRBJ1-2	TRBD1
CASTTGGRGGGYTF	TGTGCCAGCACCACGGGAGGGCGCGGGGGTGGCTACACCTTC	few	TRBV6-1	TRBJ1-2	.
CASSAVPGTRYQETQYF	TGTGCCAGCAGCGCTGTTCCGGGGACACGGTACCAAGAGACCCAGTACTTC	.	TRBV9	TRBJ2-5	.